This is a list of T cell receptor beta chains from one sample in a study of monozygotic twins with cystic fibrosis. Assay used: immunoSEQ multiplex PCR; TCRdb lists only in-frame clones, some missing. The table includes about 23,000 clones, 97% detected once. The sequencing sample was made of blood. The source of these receptors is a girl aged 5-17 years with cystic fibrosis. Both conserved end residues are part of each CDR3. The D gene is left open where the match is weak. The size field is filled for only some rows; it gives once, few, many or a size class.

.	TRBV5-6	.	TRBJ1-2	TGTGCCAGCAGCTTGGGGCAGGGTGATGGCTACACCTTC	CASSLGQGDGYTF
once	TRBV4-1	.	TRBJ1-1	TGCGCCAGCAGCCACCCGACAGTGATGAACACTGAAGCTTTCTTT	CASSHPTVMNTEAFF
.	TRBV12-5	.	TRBJ2-3	TGTGCTAGTGGTTTCGCCGCAGATACGCAGTATTTT	CASGFAADTQYF
.	TRBV6-1	.	TRBJ1-5	TGTGCCAGCAGTGGGCAGGGTTATAGCAATCAGCCCCAGCATTTT	CASSGQGYSNQPQHF
.	TRBV4-2	TRBD2	TRBJ2-3	TGTGCCAGCAGCCAAGAAGCACGGCTAGCGGGAGTGTGGAGCACAGATACGCAGTATTTT	CASSQEARLAGVWSTDTQYF
.	TRBV6-4	TRBD2	TRBJ2-1	TGTGCCAGCAGCGCTTTAGCGGGATCCCCCTACAATGAGCAGTTCTTC	CASSALAGSPYNEQFF
.	TRBV19	.	TRBJ1-2	TGTGCCAGTAGCGATGATGGATTCTATGGCTACACCTTC	CASSDDGFYGYTF
.	TRBV2	.	TRBJ1-5	TGTGCCAGCAGCCGACAAGGGGGGCAAGCTCAGCCCCAGCATTTT	CASSRQGGQAQPQHF
.	TRBV29-1	.	TRBJ2-1	TGCAGCGTTGGGGTCGATCACTACAATGAGCAGTTCTTC	CSVGVDHYNEQFF
.	TRBV30	TRBD2	TRBJ2-1	TGTGCCTGGAGCCGGCTAGCGGTGACAAGCTCCTACAATGAGCAGTTCTTC	CAWSRLAVTSSYNEQFF
.	TRBV27	.	TRBJ1-1	TGTGCCAGCAGGCCTCGGTTGGCGGAAACTGAAGCTTTCTTT	CASRPRLAETEAFF
.	TRBV28	TRBD2	TRBJ2-1	TGTGCCAGCAGTCCCCTTGAGGTAGCGGGAGGGTTGAATGAGCAGTTCTTC	CASSPLEVAGGLNEQFF
.	TRBV6-1	TRBD2	TRBJ2-2	TGTGCCAGCAGTGAACTAGCGGGAGCCACCGGGGAGCTGTTTTTT	CASSELAGATGELFF
.	TRBV30	TRBD1	TRBJ1-2	TGTGCCGGACAAATGGACAGGGGATATGGCTACACCTTC	CAGQMDRGYGYTF
.	TRBV6-1	TRBD1	TRBJ1-1	TGTGCCAGCAGTCCAAGACAGGGGGCAACTGAAGCTTTCTTT	CASSPRQGATEAFF
.	TRBV5-1	.	TRBJ2-2	TGCGCCAGCAGCTTGGTAGGAGCCCCGAATGAGGAGCTGTTTTTT	CASSLVGAPNEELFF
.	TRBV9	.	TRBJ2-7	TGTGCCAGCAGCGCCCCAGGGGGGCCCCGCTTCGAGCAGTACTTC	CASSAPGGPRFEQYF
.	TRBV28	.	TRBJ2-7	TGTGCCAGCAGTTTTTCGGGCCCCAGGGTCGGCGAGCAGTACTTC	CASSFSGPRVGEQYF
once	TRBV11-3	.	TRBJ2-3	TGTGCCAGCAGCTTAGAACTAGATATAGATACGCAGTATTTT	CASSLELDIDTQYF
.	TRBV9	TRBD2	TRBJ2-1	TGTGCCAGCAGCGTAGGAACTAGCGGGAGTTGGAATGAGCAGTTCTTC	CASSVGTSGSWNEQFF
.	TRBV5-1	TRBD2	TRBJ2-7	TGCGCCAGCAGCTTCGAGGTTAGCGGGAGCTACGAGCAGTACTTC	CASSFEVSGSYEQYF
.	TRBV27	.	TRBJ1-4	TGTGCCAGCAGTTTATTAGGGGCCAACTATGAAAAACTGTTTTTT	CASSLLGANYEKLFF
.	TRBV19	.	TRBJ1-2	TGTGCCAGTAGTATCGCAGGGGTGAGCAACTATGGCTACACCTTC	CASSIAGVSNYGYTF
.	TRBV5-1	TRBD1	TRBJ2-7	TGCGCCAGCAGTATCGGACAGGGGGCCTACGAGCAGTACTTC	CASSIGQGAYEQYF
.	TRBV27	TRBD1	TRBJ1-1	TGTGCCAGCAGTACCTACAGGGGGACTGAAGCTTTCTTT	CASSTYRGTEAFF
few	TRBV7-6	.	TRBJ2-3	TGTGCCAGCAGCTTAGAGCAGGGTACAGATACGCAGTATTTT	CASSLEQGTDTQYF
.	TRBV30	.	TRBJ2-1	TGTGCCTGGGGGGAGTTTTCCTACAATGAGCAGTTCTTC	CAWGEFSYNEQFF
.	TRBV4-1	.	TRBJ1-3	TGCGCCAGCAGCGACAAAGAGAGGACGAACTCTGGAAACACCATATATTTT	CASSDKERTNSGNTIYF
.	TRBV4-3	TRBD2	TRBJ2-7	TGCGCCAGCAGCCAATTGGGGTCTAGCGGGACCTACGAGCAGTACTTC	CASSQLGSSGTYEQYF
.	TRBV4-3	.	TRBJ1-2	TGCGCCAGCAGCCAAGATGTCGGCACAAACTATGGCTACACCTTC	CASSQDVGTNYGYTF
.	TRBV28	TRBD1	TRBJ1-2	TGTGCCAGCAGTTTTCCCCAGACAGGGCTCTACACCTTC	CASSFPQTGLYTF
.	TRBV6-1	.	TRBJ2-7	TGTGCCAGCAGTCGACTCCCCAGCTCCTACGAGCAGTACTTC	CASSRLPSSYEQYF
.	TRBV19	.	TRBJ1-5	TGTGCCAGTAAATCCCCGAGGGCTCGCAATCAGCCCCAGCATTTT	CASKSPRARNQPQHF
.	TRBV9	.	TRBJ2-7	TGTGCCAGCAGCGGGTCAGCCGTCTCCTACGAGCAGTACTTC	CASSGSAVSYEQYF
.	TRBV9	.	TRBJ1-1	TGTGCCAGCAGTCCTGAGGGGTTAAGAGCTTTCTTT	CASSPEGLRAFF
.	TRBV7-8	.	TRBJ2-7	TGTGCCAGCAGCTCCGCAGGGTTTATCAACGAGCAGTACTTC	CASSSAGFINEQYF
.	TRBV5-1	.	TRBJ2-7	TGCGCCAGCAGCTTGTTGTTGCGCTACGAGCAGTACTTC	CASSLLLRYEQYF
.	TRBV18	TRBD1	TRBJ1-2	TGTGCCAGCTCACCCGGGACAGGGCCCGACTATGGCTACACCTTC	CASSPGTGPDYGYTF
.	TRBV2	TRBD1	TRBJ1-5	TGTGCCAGCAGTGATGAGGGGGCGGAACAGCCCCAGCATTTT	CASSDEGAEQPQHF
.	TRBV11-2	.	TRBJ1-2	TGTGCCAGCAGCTCGAGCGGGGGCTACACCTTC	CASSSSGGYTF
.	TRBV9	.	TRBJ1-5	TGTGCCAGCAGCCCGGGAACAGGCTTGAATCAGCCCCAGCATTTT	CASSPGTGLNQPQHF
.	TRBV7-2	TRBD1	TRBJ1-1	TGTGCCAGCTCCAGGGGGGTAGGAGAAGCTTTCTTT	CASSRGVGEAFF
.	TRBV7-9	.	TRBJ2-3	TGTGCCAGCAGCCCCGACCCCAACACAGATACGCAGTATTTT	CASSPDPNTDTQYF
.	TRBV6-5	.	TRBJ1-1	TGTGCCAGCAGTATTACTGGGACTGAAGCTTTCTTT	CASSITGTEAFF
.	TRBV6-1	.	TRBJ2-6	TGTGCCAGCAGTGAAGGTATCTCTGGGGCCAACGTCCTGACTTTC	CASSEGISGANVLTF
.	TRBV7-7	.	TRBJ2-7	TGTGCTAGCAGAGGGTACGAGCAGTACTTC	CASRGYEQYF